This TCR beta chain was profiled in a study of monozygotic twins with inflammatory bowel disease (dated by TCRdb to 2018 to 2020). For the wider study: A total of approximately 28 monozygotic twin pairs were included in the full study, comprising nine German pairs (four IBD-concordant, five IBD-discordant) and 19 IBD-discordant Danish pairs. Within discordant pairs, disease-associated traits were sought mainly by comparing IBD patients with their genetically identical healthy co-twins. Each individual had, on average, about 151 000 unique TCRalpha sequences and 181 000 unique TCRbeta sequences available for analysis. Study-wide findings and limitations: The results gave no support for a single strong signal or clonotype linked to IBD. Different T cell subtypes could not be distinguished in the analysis. Compared with healthy twins, IBD patients had fewer clonotypes in common with other individuals, a difference most pronounced in patients showing signs of disease activity. Because patients were on differing immunosuppressive treatments, the repertoires may have picked up extra background noise and inter-individual variability. Measured by the inverse Simpson index, TCRbeta repertoire diversity was lower in IBD patients than in their healthy co-twins. Repertoire similarity did not differ between concordant and discordant twins, possibly due to limited statistical power.

From each donor, a roughly 2.6 ml peripheral blood sample was collected into PAXgene tubes and stored at -80 degrees C. Without any T cell sorting, total RNA was extracted from whole blood using the PAXgene blood miRNA kit on an automated QIAcube. Peripheral blood from monozygotic twin pairs who were concordant or discordant for inflammatory bowel disease underwent deep TCRalpha and TCRbeta repertoire profiling using unique molecular barcoding. Smoking habits were recorded for all twin pairs, with individuals classified as current, former or never smokers. Receptors were amplified or captured by 5' RACE. Each TCR library was prepared from around 3,200 ng of total RNA. For each sample, cDNA synthesis with SMARTScribe reverse transcriptase was split into eight separate reactions. Unique molecular identifiers containing a 6-nucleotide sample barcode were introduced through template switching during cDNA synthesis. TCRalpha and TCRbeta cDNA was amplified by two nested PCRs of about 15 and 9 cycles, with bead purification after each PCR. Before amplification, the cDNA was both treated with uracil DNA-glycosylase and purified with the QIAquick PCR purification kit. The second PCR added Illumina TruSeq-compatible adapters along with sample-specific barcodes. TapeStation and Qubit were used to check library quality and concentration, and 4.5 to 5 ng of each library was pooled. The pooled libraries were sequenced with 2 x 100 bp reads and custom sequencing primers on an Illumina HiSeq2500 single-index Rapid Run. On the authors' methods: PCR and sequencing errors were corrected by UMI-based consensus assembly using MiGEC version 1.2.6. MiXCR version 2.1.1 was used to carry out V(D)J alignment, clonotype assembly and CDR3 extraction. To normalise gene usage, clonotype sharing and MAIT/NKT TCR abundance, the analysis used the top 1000, 10 000 and 20 000 clonotypes per sample. After downsampling to 27 000 UMIs, diversity was calculated as the inverse Simpson index using the vegan R package. Paired Mann-Whitney U tests were applied to discordant twin pairs, and Benjamini-Hochberg correction was used for multiple testing. Reads reprocessed by TCRdb are summarized as one entry per CDR3 protein sequence, and DNA is absent. TCRdb's processing, not the study's, gives the V and J calls here. The sample's table covers 310,000 or so distinct CDR3 sequences. Around 2% of the sample belongs to the ten largest clones.

There are 14 amino acids in the CDR3, from cysteine to phenylalanine inclusive. No coding sequence is recorded. Taken from the germline V gene, the CDR1 and CDR2 loops are SGHDT and YYEEEE. Comment on this clonotype: This clone's antigen is unknown.

This sequence was found in a human donor with ulcerative colitis or Crohn's disease, or a healthy co-twin of an affected twin (not recorded which). The chain is assembled from TRBV5-6 and TRBJ2-2; TCRdb gives TRBD1 as the D gene, but with no DNA this cannot be confirmed. Sequencing was performed on blood. CDR3 protein: CASSWTGISGELFF. This CDR3, with the reference TRBV5-6 and TRBJ2-2 proteins standing in past its ends, gives the full variable domain DAGVTQSPTHLIKTRGQQVTLRCSPKSGHDTVSWYQQALGQGPQFIFQYYEEEERQRGNFPDRFSGHQFPNYSSELNVNALLLGDSALYLCASSWTGISGELFFGEGSRLTVL.